The clone carrying this TCR beta chain was recorded a few times. What it recognizes is unknown. This entry belongs to a study of regulatory T cells in long-lasting Graves disease. Study-wide findings and caveats: Less diverse TCR repertoires were seen in persistent Graves' patients than in newly diagnosed ones.

Time point of the sample: newly diagnosed GD, antithyroid drugs for less than 3 months. PBMCs provided the RNA from which the TCR library was made. There are 15 residues in the CDR3. Looked up from germline, CDR1 is MNHNS and CDR2 is SASEGT. With 8 bases clipped from V and 2 bases from J, the junction kept 5 bases outside the gene matches. Relying on iRepertoire HTBI primers and Arm-PCR of CDR3 regions, the team built TCR beta libraries. TCRdb fed the multiplex PCR reads into MiXCR, producing one record per CDR3 protein. The sample lists 620,000 or so distinct CDR3 sequences; 15% to 20% were seen once. These data were likewise used in another study, on T cells in Graves' hyperthyroidism and ophthalmopathy.

This sample comprised peripheral blood mononuclear cells (PBMCs), obtained at new diagnosis, from a patient treated with antithyroid drugs. This receptor was identified in a woman in her thirties with Graves disease. V gene TRBV6-1 combines with J gene TRBJ2-2, with TRBD2 matching 10 bases. CDR3 in DNA: TGTGCCAGCGCAACTAGCGGGATAAACACCGGGGAGCTGTTTTTT. Amino acid sequence: CASATSGINTGELFF.